These 20 T cell receptor beta chains were sequenced from one sample in a study of cytomegalovirus exposure and HLA in healthy donors. 13 Jbeta primers and 60 Vbeta primers were used for the PCR. Some clones are missing from TCRdb's copy, which holds only in-frame ones; the method was immunoSEQ multiplex PCR. The data show about 110,000 clones, about 78% seen once. Sequencing input: PBMCs. The receptor set was obtained from a woman aged 40 to 49 in good health and CMV-seropositive.

This clone has a single count. This sequence joins TRBV5-1 and TRBJ1-2, with a possible D match to TRBD1 (6 bases). Germline CDR1 is SGHRS and CDR2 is YFSETQ. The CDR3 loop spans 14 amino acids. Trimming left V 3 bases short and J 6 bases short, with 15 bases between. The CDR3 DNA is TGCGCCAGCAGCTCCTCGGGCGGGGGCGATGGCTACACCTTC. Its translation is CASSSSGGGDGYTF.

This clone has just one count. The rearrangement joins TRBV7-2 to TRBJ1-5; no reliable D call. Germline CDR1 SGHTA, CDR2 FQGNSA. This CDR3 comprises 12 residues. V lost 0 bases to trimming and J lost 7 bases, with 4 bases between them. The CDR3 region is CASSLALQPQHF. CDR3 coding DNA: TGTGCCAGCAGCTTAGCCCTACAGCCCCAGCATTTT.

This CDR3 is CASSMTASYGYTF. The CDR3 coding sequence is TGTGCCAGCAGTATGACAGCATCGTATGGCTACACCTTC. The rearrangement uses TRBV6-1 and TRBJ1-2; tentative D call: TRBD1 (5 bases). The CDR3 sequence is 13 residues long. The V end lost 5 bases, the J end lost 5 bases, and 12 bases lay between the germline ends. Germline V lookup: CDR1 MNHNS, CDR2 SASEGT.

This clone appeared a few times. In DNA form, the CDR3 reads TGTGCCAGCAGTGCGGGGGGGGCGCAGGACACTGAAGCTTTCTTT. It specifies CASSAGGAQDTEAFF. The chain uses TRBV2 and TRBJ1-1, with a tentative D call TRBD1 (6 bases). This CDR3 has 15 amino acids. Germline lookup yields CDR1 SNHLY and CDR2 FYNNEI. Trimming pared 4 bases from V and 3 bases from J, leaving 15 bases between.

The chain employs TRBV7-2 and TRBJ2-7; TRBD1 matches at 7 bases. Germline CDR1 reads SGHTA; CDR2 reads FQGNSA. This CDR3 has 15 residues. V lost 5 bases to trimming and J lost 5 bases; unmatched junction nucleotides: 12. The CDR3 DNA reads as TGTGCCAGCAGCCCTAGCCGGGACAGCCCTCACGAGCAGTACTTC. This sequence encodes CASSPSRDSPHEQYF.

The rearrangement links TRBV29-1 to TRBJ1-1; 11 bases fit TRBD1. CDR1 and CDR2 (germline): SQVTM, ANQGSEA. V gave up 3 bases and J gave up 7 bases; unmatched junction bases: 7. The CDR3 runs to 14 residues. As DNA, the CDR3 is TGCAGCGTTGACCTTAGGACAGGGGGCGGTGAAGCTTTCTTT. Its translation: CSVDLRTGGGEAFF. Full variable domain (rest looked up from reference TRBV29-1 and TRBJ1-1): SAVISQKPSRDICQRGTSLTIQCQVDSQVTMMFWYRQQPGQSLTLIATANQGSEATYESGFVIDKFPISRPNLTFSTLTVSNMSPEDSSIYLCSVDLRTGGGEAFFGQGTRLTVV.

Here the CDR3 reads CASSLVGQGEDNEQFF. CDR3 coding DNA: TGTGCCAGCAGCTTGGTGGGACAGGGAGAAGACAATGAGCAGTTCTTC. V is TRBV7-6 and J is TRBJ2-1; 9 bases align to TRBD1. This CDR3 comprises 16 residues. From germline, CDR1 is SGHVS and CDR2 FNYEAQ. With V trimmed by 3 bases and J by 5 bases, 8 bases remained unmatched.

The V call is TRBV5-4, the J call TRBJ1-2; D is possibly TRBD1 (5 bases). Germline V CDR1 and CDR2: SGHNT, YYREEE (reference sequence). V lost 0 bases, J lost 5 bases, and 8 bases lay in between. The CDR3 covers 13 residues. CDR3 coding DNA: TGTGCCAGCAGCTTGGATCCAGGGTATGGCTACACCTTC. It yields the protein CASSLDPGYGYTF.

This chain links TRBV6-5 with TRBJ2-1, with TRBD1 as a possible D gene (6 bases). This CDR3 has 14 amino acids. The germline V and J ends were trimmed by 5 bases and 8 bases, with 16 bases remaining between them. Germline CDR1 reads MNHEY; CDR2 reads SVGAGI. The CDR3 DNA reads TGTGCCAGCAGTGCCCAACAGGGTATCCATGAGCAGTTCTTC. Amino acid sequence: CASSAQQGIHEQFF.

The chain combines TRBV9 with TRBJ1-1, with 7 bases aligning to TRBD1. The CDR3 has 15 residues. J was trimmed by 6 bases and V by 1 base; bases with no gene match: 9. The germline V gene has CDR1 SGDLS and CDR2 YYNGEE. Written as DNA, the CDR3 is TGTGCCAGCAGCGTATCGTCGGGGCAGGGGGCTGAAGCTTTCTTT. This gives the protein CASSVSSGQGAEAFF. Supplemented by reference TRBV9 and TRBJ1-1, the full variable domain reads DSGVTQTPKHLITATGQRVTLRCSPRSGDLSVYWYQQSLDQGLQFLIQYYNGEERAKGNILERFSAQQFPDLHSELNLSSLELGDSALYFCASSVSSGQGAEAFFGQGTRLTVV.

The rearrangement uses TRBV29-1 and TRBJ2-1; the D gene is possibly TRBD2 (5 bases). Germline values: CDR1 SQVTM, CDR2 ANQGSEA. V shed 4 bases and J shed 3 bases, with 13 bases lying between them. This CDR3 is 14 amino acids long. The CDR3, as DNA: TGCAGCGTTGCGTCAGCGGCCAACTACAATGAGCAGTTCTTC. Its translation is CSVASAANYNEQFF.

This chain connects TRBV5-4 to TRBJ2-5; 12 nucleotides line up with TRBD1. CDR3 size: 16 residues. Losses at the gene ends were 4 bases for V and 5 bases for J; bases not matched to a gene: 9. Germline V CDR1 and CDR2: SGHNT, YYREEE (reference sequence). The CDR3 protein is CASSGGTGGFRETQYF. In nucleotides, the CDR3 is TGTGCCAGCAGCGGGGGGACAGGGGGCTTCCGGGAGACCCAGTACTTC.

The chain recombines TRBV7-6 with TRBJ2-3; 13 nucleotides align to TRBD2. Germline trimming cut 1 base from V and 6 bases from J; bases unmatched to any gene: 4. This CDR3 has 16 residues. Germline V gives CDR1 SGHVS, CDR2 FNYEAQ. This chain's CDR3 is CASSLEWGLAGDTQYF. CDR3 sequence (DNA): TGTGCCAGCAGCTTAGAATGGGGACTAGCGGGGGATACGCAGTATTTT. Using reference TRBV7-6 and TRBJ2-3 for the parts outside the CDR3, the full variable domain is GAGVSQSPRYKVTKRGQDVALRCDPISGHVSLYWYRQALGQGPEFLTYFNYEAQQDKSGLPNDRFSAERPEGSISTLTIQRTEQRDSAMYRCASSLEWGLAGDTQYFGPGTRLTVL.

The chain uses TRBV19 and TRBJ1-5, with 8 nucleotides matching TRBD1. The germline V gene has CDR1 LNHDA and CDR2 SQIVND (reference sequence). The CDR3 runs 16 residues. V lost 3 bases to trimming and J lost 2 bases; unmatched junction nucleotides: 6. The CDR3 DNA reads TGTGCCAGTAGTATTTTCAGGGGGCAAGGCAATCAGCCCCAGCATTTT. Amino acid sequence: CASSIFRGQGNQPQHF.

The chain recombines TRBV23-1 with TRBJ2-7; 10 bases are shared with TRBD2. TRBV23-1 is known as an ORF, though its function is uncertain. This CDR3 comprises 16 residues. J was trimmed by 0 bases and V by 6 bases; bases with no gene match: 8. The CDR3 protein is CASSRRLAGVSYEQYF. The CDR3 DNA reads as TGCGCCAGCAGCAGAAGACTAGCGGGCGTCTCCTACGAGCAGTACTTC.

This clone was detected only once. Relative to the germline gene, one junction end is altered; a read error may explain this. The chain recombines TRBV6-5 with TRBJ2-3; the match to TRBD1 covers 7 bases. The CDR3 contains 15 residues. Germline-derived CDR1 and CDR2 are MNHEY and SVGAGI. The CDR3 sequence is CASSTSGQFTDTRYF. CDR3 sequence (DNA): TGTGCCAGCAGCACGTCGGGACAGTTCACAGATACGCGGTATTTT.

The chain carries TRBV11-3 and TRBJ2-1; TRBD1 might be the D (6 bases). The CDR3 is 14 residues long. Germline V CDR1 and CDR2: SGHNT, YENEEA. Trimming shortened V by 0 bases and J by 3 bases, and 6 bases separated the two germline ends. CDR3 nucleotide sequence: TGTGCCAGCAGCTTAGACAGGGGCTACAATGAGCAGTTCTTC. This translates into CASSLDRGYNEQFF.

Only one count was recorded for this clone. This chain uses TRBV18 with TRBJ1-2, with a tentative D call TRBD1 (5 bases). The germline V gene has CDR1 KGHSH and CDR2 LQKENI. This CDR3 has 15 residues. The V end lost 2 bases, the J end lost 6 bases, and 16 bases lay between the germline ends. Here the CDR3 reads CASSPYESGINGYTF. In nucleotides, the CDR3 is TGTGCCAGCTCACCATACGAGTCAGGGATCAATGGCTACACCTTC. Combining the CDR3 with reference TRBV18 and TRBJ1-2 gives the whole variable domain NAGVMQNPRHLVRRRGQEARLRCSPMKGHSHVYWYRQLPEEGLKFMVYLQKENIIDESGMPKERFSAEFPKEGPSILRIQQVVRGDSAAYFCASSPYESGINGYTFGSGTRLTVV.

The gene calls are TRBV6-6 and TRBJ1-2; the match to TRBD1 covers 8 bases. V lost 11 bases and J lost 8; bases outside the gene matches: 10. Germline CDR1 MNHNY, CDR2 SVGAGI (reference sequence). The CDR3 covers 12 residues. The CDR3 loop reads CAGDRGGEGYTF. The DNA of the CDR3 is TGTGCCGGAGACAGGGGCGGAGAAGGCTACACCTTC.

The chain is built from TRBV9 and TRBJ2-3; D possibly corresponds to TRBD2 (6 bases). V was clipped by 4 bases and J by 6 bases, with 15 bases between them. The CDR3 loop spans 14 amino acids. From germline, CDR1 is SGDLS and CDR2 YYNGEE. In nucleotides, the CDR3 is TGTGCCAGCAGCCCCTCCGGGGCGGGGGATACGCAGTATTTT. Residues: CASSPSGAGDTQYF.